In its sample, the clone carrying this T cell receptor beta chain was seen many times. What it recognizes is unknown. These data originate in a study of CD8+CD57+ T cells in acquired aplastic anemia. Study in general: Sorted CD4+ and CD8+ cells yielded around 3.2 ug of DNA on average. CD4+ cell libraries from healthy donors averaged about 10.8 million reads.

V was shortened by 4 bases and J by 5 bases, with 21 bases between the two germline ends. This CDR3 spans 16 amino acids. CDR1 and CDR2 (germline): MDHEN, SYDVKM. Profiling of TCR beta VDJ combinations and CDR3 sequences used genomic DNA as template. MiXCR, applied by TCRdb to the reads, yields one record per CDR3 protein. The table has roughly 160,000 distinct CDR3 sequences, about 60% seen once. Regarding the study as a whole: CD8+ Simpson's diversity showed no significant patient-control difference. Twenty-nine sequences, all CD8+ CDR3, were shared between patients and controls.

This clonotype was sampled from a human donor in good health. The specimen was sorted CD4+, CD8+, or CD8+CD57+ T cells (not recorded which) from PBMCs. The chain is built from TRBV28 and TRBJ2-7, with D possibly matching TRBD1 (6 bases). The CDR3 DNA reads as TGTGCCAGCAGTTCCCAGGGGTGGGGCACGGTCCACGAGCAGTACTTC. Translated, it gives CASSSQGWGTVHEQYF.